The rows below give T cell receptor beta chains drawn from one sample of a study of cytomegalovirus exposure and HLA in healthy donors. The repertoire was sequenced with immunoSEQ multiplex PCR; TCRdb's copy has only in-frame clones and lacks some. Of 90,000 to 140,000 clones listed, around 85% are singletons. Sample: PBMCs. The receptors shown here come from a man under 40 in good health and CMV-seropositive. Both conserved end residues are part of each CDR3. The D gene is left open where the match is weak. Where a row states a size, it is once, few, many or the class of an expanded clone; other rows omit it.

d_gene | j_gene | abundance | v_gene | CDR3aa | CDR3nt
. | TRBJ2-2 | . | TRBV18 | CASSPRSGALTNTGELFF | TGTGCCAGCTCACCACGTTCAGGGGCCCTTACGAACACCGGGGAGCTGTTTTTT
. | TRBJ1-2 | . | TRBV7-2 | CASSIFGANYGYTF | TGTGCCAGCAGCATCTTTGGGGCCAACTATGGCTACACCTTC
. | TRBJ1-5 | . | TRBV10-3 | CAITQGLNQPQHF | TGTGCCATCACTCAGGGGTTGAATCAGCCCCAGCATTTT
TRBD1 | TRBJ2-7 | . | TRBV30 | CAWSTGQGFKDEQYF | TGTGCCTGGTCTACGGGACAGGGGTTTAAGGACGAGCAGTACTTC
. | TRBJ2-1 | . | TRBV19 | CASSIDGETLSSNEQFF | TGTGCCAGTAGTATAGATGGAGAGACCCTCAGCAGCAATGAGCAGTTCTTC
TRBD2 | TRBJ2-3 | . | TRBV9 | CASSVAASGRTDTQYF | TGTGCCAGCAGCGTAGCGGCTAGCGGACGCACAGATACGCAGTATTTT
TRBD1 | TRBJ1-5 | few | TRBV19 | CASSDRVEQPQHF | TGTGCCAGTTCGGACAGGGTAGAACAGCCCCAGCATTTT
. | TRBJ1-5 | once | TRBV2 | CASSQMEVGQPQHF | TGTGCCAGCAGCCAAATGGAGGTGGGTCAGCCCCAGCATTTT
TRBD1 | TRBJ2-7 | . | TRBV29-1 | CSTRTGGNEQYF | TGCAGCACAAGGACAGGGGGAAACGAGCAGTACTTC
TRBD2 | TRBJ2-3 | . | TRBV13 | CASSLTSGGADTQYF | TGTGCCAGCAGCTTAACTAGCGGGGGGGCAGATACGCAGTATTTT
. | TRBJ2-2 | . | TRBV6-6 | CASIQPGFLGTGELFF | TGTGCCAGCATTCAGCCGGGGTTTTTGGGAACCGGGGAGCTGTTTTTT
. | TRBJ2-7 | once | TRBV20-1 | CSARRGGEQYF | TGCAGTGCTAGGAGAGGCGGCGAGCAGTACTTC
TRBD2 | TRBJ2-3 | . | TRBV10-1 | CASSVGGGSTDTQYF | TGCGCCAGCAGTGTCGGCGGGGGGAGCACAGATACGCAGTATTTT
TRBD1 | TRBJ1-6 | . | TRBV10-1 | CASSGGTSPLHF | TGCGCCAGCTCAGGGGGTACTTCACCCCTCCACTTT
TRBD2 | TRBJ2-7 | . | TRBV4-1 | CASSHPGLATHEQYF | TGCGCCAGCAGCCACCCGGGACTAGCGACTCACGAGCAGTACTTC
TRBD2 | TRBJ2-3 | . | TRBV5-1 | CASSLVAGGPSDTQYF | TGCGCCAGCAGCCTGGTAGCGGGGGGGCCTTCAGATACGCAGTATTTT
TRBD2 | TRBJ2-3 | . | TRBV7-2 | CASSVRLAGGGDTQYF | TGTGCCAGCAGCGTAAGACTAGCGGGGGGTGGAGATACGCAGTATTTT
TRBD2 | TRBJ2-2 | once | TRBV7-9 | CASSLGLAGAPNTGELFF | TGTGCCAGCAGCTTAGGTCTAGCGGGGGCACCTAACACCGGGGAGCTGTTTTTT
TRBD2 | TRBJ2-7 | . | TRBV29-1 | CSVGWGGLYEQYF | TGCAGCGTCGGGTGGGGAGGGCTATACGAGCAGTACTTC
. | TRBJ1-2 | . | TRBV6-1 | CASSTAGTIYGYTF | TGTGCCAGCAGTACTGCCGGGACAATCTATGGCTACACCTTC
TRBD2 | TRBJ2-3 | . | TRBV7-9 | CASSFGGGGTDTQYF | TGTGCCAGCAGCTTCGGTGGGGGGGGCACAGATACGCAGTATTTT
. | TRBJ2-3 | . | TRBV5-4 | CASSSVESTDTQYF | TGTGCCAGCAGCTCGGTAGAGAGCACAGATACGCAGTATTTT
. | TRBJ1-1 | few | TRBV6-5 | CASSYGGPGGTEAFF | TGTGCCAGCAGTTACGGCGGTCCCGGAGGCACTGAAGCTTTCTTT
. | TRBJ1-4 | . | TRBV7-2 | CASSLGQGGEKLFF | TGTGCCAGCAGCTTAGGGCAGGGAGGAGAAAAACTGTTTTTT
. | TRBJ1-4 | . | TRBV18 | CASSARTGSTNEKLFF | TGTGCCAGCTCAGCCCGAACAGGTTCAACTAATGAAAAACTGTTTTTT
TRBD1 | TRBJ2-1 | . | TRBV11-1 | CASNLRGTGGNEQFF | TGTGCCAGCAACCTGCGTGGGACAGGGGGCAATGAGCAGTTCTTC
. | TRBJ2-3 | . | TRBV2 | CASSEGRESTQYF | TGTGCCAGCAGTGAAGGCCGGGAGAGTACGCAGTATTTT
TRBD2 | TRBJ2-2 | . | TRBV4-3 | CASSQDNPGGANTGELFF | TGCGCCAGCAGCCAAGATAACCCCGGGGGGGCAAACACCGGGGAGCTGTTTTTT
TRBD2 | TRBJ2-1 | . | TRBV28 | CASSPWTSGNNEQFF | TGTGCCAGCAGTCCTTGGACTAGCGGTAACAATGAGCAGTTCTTC
. | TRBJ1-5 | . | TRBV18 | CASSQTGYSNQPQHF | TGTGCCAGCTCACAAACAGGGTATAGCAATCAGCCCCAGCATTTT
. | TRBJ1-4 | once | TRBV5-4 | CASSSRPGRRGLYEKLFF | TGTGCCAGCAGCTCACGCCCAGGGCGTAGAGGTCTCTATGAAAAATTGTTTTTT
. | TRBJ1-4 | few | TRBV2 | CASLRGYNEKLFF | TGTGCCAGCCTCAGGGGATATAATGAAAAACTGTTTTTT
. | TRBJ1-5 | . | TRBV7-4 | CASSLGQPGGSNQPQHF | TGTGCCAGCAGCTTAGGGCAGCCCGGGGGAAGCAATCAGCCCCAGCATTTT
. | TRBJ2-7 | . | TRBV30 | CAWTPRQDYEQYF | TGTGCCTGGACCCCACGACAGGACTACGAGCAGTACTTC
TRBD2 | TRBJ2-3 | . | TRBV5-4 | CASSSGLAGLTSTDTQYF | TGTGCCAGCAGCTCTGGACTAGCGGGGTTGACTAGCACAGATACGCAGTATTTT
. | TRBJ1-6 | few | TRBV5-4 | CASSFGEGSYSPLHF | TGTGCCAGCAGCTTCGGTGAGGGCAGCTATTCACCCCTCCACTTT
. | TRBJ1-4 | . | TRBV4-2 | CASSMNRDGLEKLFF | TGTGCCAGCAGCATGAACAGGGACGGACTCGAAAAACTGTTTTTT
. | TRBJ2-1 | few | TRBV10-3 | CAISESRGITYNEQFF | TGTGCCATCAGTGAGTCTCGAGGGATCACCTACAATGAGCAGTTCTTC
TRBD2 | TRBJ2-5 | . | TRBV5-4 | CASNRAGGYQETQYF | TGTGCCAGCAACCGGGCGGGGGGATACCAAGAGACCCAGTACTTC
. | TRBJ2-5 | . | TRBV29-1 | CSVEIGEETQYF | TGCAGCGTTGAAATAGGGGAAGAGACCCAGTACTTC
TRBD2 | TRBJ2-5 | . | TRBV11-2 | CASSPRDYSKETQYF | TGTGCCAGCAGCCCGAGGGACTACTCAAAAGAGACCCAGTACTTC
. | TRBJ1-2 | . | TRBV5-6 | CASSGGLLYYGYTF | TGTGCCAGCAGCGGGGGACTCCTCTACTATGGCTACACCTTC
. | TRBJ1-2 | . | TRBV7-9 | CASSFWGEYGYTF | TGTGCCAGCAGCTTTTGGGGAGAATATGGCTACACCTTC
TRBD1 | TRBJ2-1 | . | TRBV14 | CASKQSGTGPYNEQFF | TGTGCCAGCAAACAATCCGGGACAGGACCCTACAATGAGCAGTTCTTC
. | TRBJ1-5 | . | TRBV6-7 | CASNQQGISQPQHF | TGTGCCAGCAATCAGCAGGGGATCAGTCAGCCCCAGCATTTT
TRBD1 | TRBJ2-2 | . | TRBV10-3 | CATARTGMDTGELFF | TGTGCCACGGCAAGGACAGGGATGGACACCGGGGAGCTGTTTTTT
. | TRBJ1-1 | . | TRBV5-6 | CASSLTVLGGAFF | TGTGCCAGCAGCTTGACGGTCCTGGGAGGAGCTTTCTTT
. | TRBJ2-7 | . | TRBV5-1 | CASGYAGAGEQYF | TGCGCCAGCGGATACGCAGGGGCGGGCGAGCAGTACTTC
. | TRBJ2-3 | . | TRBV12-5 | CASGLYPITDTQYF | TGTGCTAGTGGTTTGTACCCTATCACAGATACGCAGTATTTT
. | TRBJ2-7 | . | TRBV28 | CASSLEYEQYF | TGTGCCAGCAGTCTCGAGTACGAGCAGTACTTC
. | TRBJ2-5 | . | TRBV1 | CTSSLRTAQETQYF | TGCACCAGCAGCTTAAGGACAGCTCAAGAGACCCAGTACTTC
TRBD2 | TRBJ2-5 | few | TRBV4-1 | CASSQAEAGGQETQYF | TGCGCCAGCAGCCAAGCTGAAGCGGGGGGACAAGAGACCCAGTACTTC
TRBD1 | TRBJ2-7 | . | TRBV5-6 | CASSPTGPYEQYF | TGTGCCAGCAGCCCGACAGGGCCCTACGAGCAGTACTTC
TRBD1 | TRBJ1-2 | . | TRBV7-9 | CASSPGQGTGGYTF | TGTGCCAGCAGCCCTGGACAGGGTACGGGGGGCTACACCTTC